The subject of this entry is one TCR beta chain. Its antigen is not identified. This specimen comes from a study of T cells expressing NK-cell markers. TCRdb reprocessed the 5' RACE reads and stores each CDR3 protein as one record, lacking DNA. Recorded for this sample: roughly 430,000 distinct CDR3 sequences. Overall study findings and caveats: Clarity on HCMV specificity was lacking for the expanded NKG2C+ T cell clones.

CDR3 length: 15 amino acids. This receptor was taken from a woman between 18 and 69 years old in good health. The specimen was blood T cells: a sorted CD56 or NKG2C T cell subset, CD4+ or CD8+ T cells, or bulk PBMC T cells (not recorded which). V gene TRBV12-3 or TRBV12-4 combines with J gene TRBJ1-6. The chain's CDR3 is CASSLGTSYNSPLHF.